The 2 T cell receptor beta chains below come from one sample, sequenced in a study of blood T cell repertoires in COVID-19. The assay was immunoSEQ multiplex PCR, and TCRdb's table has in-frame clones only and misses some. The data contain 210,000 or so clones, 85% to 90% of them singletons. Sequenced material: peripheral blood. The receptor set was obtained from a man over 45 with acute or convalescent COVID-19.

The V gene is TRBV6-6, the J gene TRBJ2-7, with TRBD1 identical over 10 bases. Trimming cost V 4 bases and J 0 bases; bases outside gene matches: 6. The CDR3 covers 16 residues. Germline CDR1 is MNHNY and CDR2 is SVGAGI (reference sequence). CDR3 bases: TGTGCCAGCAGTTCCGCGGGACAGGGGCACTCCTACGAGCAGTACTTC. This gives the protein CASSSAGQGHSYEQYF.

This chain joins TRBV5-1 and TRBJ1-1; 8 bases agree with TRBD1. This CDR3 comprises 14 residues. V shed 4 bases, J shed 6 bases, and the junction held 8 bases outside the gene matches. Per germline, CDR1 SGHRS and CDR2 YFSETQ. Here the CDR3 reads CASSPIDRGAEAFF. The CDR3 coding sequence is TGCGCCAGCAGCCCAATCGACAGGGGAGCTGAAGCTTTCTTT.